Sequencing of this T cell receptor beta chain was carried out in a study of memory CD4+ T cells and cytomegalovirus serostatus. Across the whole study: Donors were healthy Belgian adults, several CMV seropositive and around 24 seronegative. Study-wide points: Median bootstrapped AUC for CMV status was about 0.94 originally, approximately 0.93 US-trained.

This clone was counted once. What it binds is not known. Original processing notes: After removing out-of-frame reads, 2.3 million or so distinct TCRbeta sequences remained. The method was immunoSEQ multiplex PCR; TCRdb's version includes in-frame clones alone and lacks a portion of them. The DNA gave D and trimming, while V, J and clone size come from that table. The top ten hold roughly 1.1% of the sample, which has tens of thousands of clones, about 80% seen once. Single viable CD3+CD4+CD8-CD45RO+ cells were sorted as the memory CD4+ T cells. Serum IgG to CMV pp150, pp28, p38 and p52 defined serostatus. Germline assignment: CDR1 MNHNS and CDR2 SASEGT. The CDR3 extends over 12 amino acids. V was shortened by 6 bases and J by 7 bases, with 12 bases between the two germline ends.

This chain joins TRBV6-1 and TRBJ1-2, with D unresolved. This TCR was recovered from an adult in good health and CMV-seronegative. The specimen sequenced was memory CD4+ T cells from blood. As DNA, the CDR3 is TGTGCCAGCAGGGCTATTTCGGTTGGCTACACCTTC. Protein sequence: CASRAISVGYTF.